Each of the 27 T cell receptor beta chains below was sequenced from the same sample in a study of human T cells and chemical hapten exposure. TCRdb reanalysed the RACE reads using MiXCR and keeps one entry per CDR3 protein. Of 180,000 or so distinct CDR3 sequences in the sample, 13% to 15% are singletons; the top ten hold less than 2%. Time point defined: patch test 1, 2 weeks after DPC sensitization. The treatment is: therapeutic diphenylcyclopropenone sensitization with weekly scalp DPC. The source was whole blood, collected in connection with sensitization to the hapten diphenylcyclopropenone (DPC). All receptors derive from a woman under 40 with alopecia areata. Some clones in this sample may be carry-over from other donors' samples.

The chain couples TRBV4-3 to TRBJ2-3; 10 bases map to TRBD1. Germline trimming cut 1 base from V and 6 bases from J; bases unmatched to any gene: 10. This CDR3 contains 17 residues. CDR1 and CDR2 from the germline V gene are LGHNA and YSLEER. CDR3 region: CASSQGQGASGVDTQYF. CDR3 bases: TGCGCCAGCAGCCAAGGACAGGGGGCGTCAGGTGTGGATACGCAGTATTTT.

The chain combines TRBV18 with TRBJ2-1; D possibly matches TRBD1 or TRBD2 (5 bases each). The CDR3 sequence is 15 residues long. Germline V gives CDR1 KGHSH, CDR2 LQKENI. Trimming removed 2 bases at V and 7 bases at J, with 15 bases between. The CDR3 DNA reads as TGTGCCAGCTCACCAGAATCCAGGGAGAAAAATGAGCAGTTCTTC. Translated: CASSPESREKNEQFF.

The chain carries TRBV28 and TRBJ2-7; 11 positions agree with TRBD1. CDR1 MDHEN and CDR2 SYDVKM come from the germline V gene. V trimming: 7 bases; J trimming: 2 bases; junction bases outside the gene matches: 7. The CDR3 is made up of 15 amino acids. For the CDR3, the DNA is TGTGCCAGCAAATCCCAGGGACAGGGGGCCTACGAGCAGTACTTC. Encoded protein: CASKSQGQGAYEQYF.

The V call is TRBV5-5, the J call TRBJ2-5; D is ambiguous. The germline gives CDR1 SGHKS, CDR2 YYEKEE (reference sequence). The CDR3 runs to 15 residues. Trimming took 0 bases from V and 2 from J, leaving 11 bases between them. CDR3 amino acids: CASSLGLTVQETQYF. The DNA of the CDR3 is TGTGCCAGCAGCTTGGGGTTGACCGTTCAAGAGACCCAGTACTTC.

The chain has TRBV20-1 and TRBJ2-1; 13 nucleotides line up with TRBD2. After removal of 2 bases from V and 10 bases from J, the junction contained 5 bases not matched to a gene. The CDR3 contains 14 residues. Germline CDR1 is DFQATT and CDR2 is SNEGSKA (reference sequence). The CDR3 DNA reads as TGCAGTGCTAGAATGGGACTAGCGGGATCAGAGCAGTTCTTC. Translated, it gives CSARMGLAGSEQFF.

This clonotype came up many times. The V call is TRBV6-5, the J call TRBJ1-1; 10 nucleotides match TRBD1. The junction had 9 bases not matched to a gene; V was cut back by 5 bases and J by 3 bases. Germline loops: CDR1 MNHEY, CDR2 SVGAGI. The CDR3 is made up of 16 amino acids. CDR3: CASSPYGQGGDTEAFF. The CDR3 nucleotides are TGTGCCAGCAGTCCCTACGGACAGGGGGGGGACACTGAAGCTTTCTTT.

Many counts were recorded for this clonotype. The chain has TRBV6-5 and TRBJ1-6; D uncertain. V shed 2 bases and J shed 1 base, with 9 bases lying between them. Germline V CDR1 and CDR2: MNHEY, SVGAGI. The CDR3 is 16 amino acids. The CDR3 sequence is CASSYGRRSYNSPLHF. The CDR3 coding sequence is TGTGCCAGCAGTTACGGGAGAAGATCCTATAATTCACCCCTCCACTTT.

Ten or more counts support this clonotype. The CDR3 here is CASNNQGRRNEQFF. The CDR3 coding sequence is TGTGCCAGCAACAACCAGGGTAGGAGGAATGAGCAGTTCTTC. This sequence joins TRBV12-3 or TRBV12-4 and TRBJ2-1, with D perhaps TRBD1 or TRBD2 (5 bases each). The CDR3 length is 14 residues. V dropped 7 bases and J dropped 7 bases, with 17 bases sitting between them.

This sequence joins TRBV28 and TRBJ2-3; weak D call: TRBD2 (6 bases). This CDR3 contains 13 residues. Deletions cut 6 bases from V and 1 base from J, with 8 bases between. Germline V gives CDR1 MDHEN, CDR2 SYDVKM. The CDR3 protein is CASRREGTDTQYF. CDR3 DNA sequence: TGTGCCAGCAGGAGGGAGGGCACAGATACGCAGTATTTT.

This clonotype was recorded at least ten times. The chain has TRBV12-3 or TRBV12-4 and TRBJ1-5, with 7 bases identical to TRBD1. There are 15 residues in the CDR3. The ends lost 3 bases at V and 3 bases at J; junction bases unmatched: 5. For the CDR3, the DNA is TGTGCCAGCAGTTTGAACAGGGGCAACAATCAGCCCCAGCATTTT. Translated, it gives CASSLNRGNNQPQHF.

This chain connects TRBV7-9 to TRBJ2-1; 9 bases map to TRBD2. In germline, CDR1 is SEHNR, CDR2 FQNEAQ (reference sequence). After removal of 1 base from V and 10 bases from J, the junction contained 5 bases not matched to a gene. There are 14 residues in the CDR3. The DNA for the CDR3 is TGTGCCAGCAGCTTAGTGACTAGCGGAGGCGAGCAGTTCTTC. This translates into CASSLVTSGGEQFF.

This clonotype has only a few counts. V and J are TRBV4-2 and TRBJ2-7; 12 positions match TRBD2. The CDR3 sequence is 20 residues long. Trimming cost V 0 bases and J 2 bases; bases outside gene matches: 14. Looked up from germline, CDR1 is LGHNA and CDR2 is YNFKEQ. CDR3 loop: CASSQEEYRGLAGNPYEQYF. The CDR3 DNA reads TGTGCCAGCAGCCAAGAAGAATACCGGGGACTAGCGGGTAACCCCTACGAGCAGTACTTC.

This chain joins TRBV29-1 and TRBJ2-1, with D maybe TRBD1 (5 bases). This CDR3 has 11 residues. The V gene's germline CDR1 is SQVTM and CDR2 ANQGSEA. Trimming removed 5 bases at V and 6 bases at J, with 8 bases between. The DNA of the CDR3 is TGCAGCGTTCTCCAGGGCAATGAGCAGTTCTTC. Its protein product is CSVLQGNEQFF.

This clonotype has more than one count but fewer than ten. This chain connects TRBV13 to TRBJ2-1, with a weak D call TRBD2 (6 bases). Germline V gene lookup returns CDR1 PRHDT and CDR2 FYEKMQ (reference sequence). V lost 5 bases and J lost 7, with 15 bases in between. CDR3 size: 14 residues. The CDR3 DNA is TGTGCCAGCAGCCGGGAGCGTCCGCGGAATGAGCAGTTCTTC. It encodes CASSRERPRNEQFF.

V is TRBV3-1 and J is TRBJ1-6; possible D gene TRBD1, 6 bases. Trimming left V 2 bases short and J 13 bases short, with 9 bases between. The CDR3 has 12 residues. In germline, CDR1 is LGHDT, CDR2 YNNKEL (reference sequence). CDR3 nucleotides: TGTGCCAGCAGCCAACCGGGGGGCCCCCTCCACTTT. Encoded protein: CASSQPGGPLHF.

The V and J genes are TRBV5-1 and TRBJ1-4, with 7 bases lining up with TRBD1. Germline V CDR1 and CDR2: SGHRS, YFSETQ. V shed 4 bases and J 5 bases; nucleotides not matched to a gene: 11. The CDR3 extends over 16 amino acids. CDR3 DNA sequence: TGCGCCAGCAGCCGGGCGGGACAGCTGACAAATGAAAAACTGTTTTTT. Protein: CASSRAGQLTNEKLFF.

The gene calls are TRBV9 and TRBJ1-2; TRBD1 agrees at 9 bases. The length of the CDR3 is 16 residues. CDR1 is SGDLS, CDR2 YYNGEE, per germline. V shed 4 bases and J 3 bases; nucleotides not matched to a gene: 10. The CDR3 region is CASSPRGDRADYGYTF. CDR3 bases: TGTGCCAGCAGCCCTCGCGGGGACAGGGCGGACTATGGCTACACCTTC.

This sequence joins TRBV7-9 and TRBJ2-7, with TRBD1 identical over 7 bases. Germline values: CDR1 SEHNR, CDR2 FQNEAQ (reference sequence). The CDR3 sequence is 13 residues long. The V segment lost 3 bases and the J segment 6 bases; nucleotides outside the gene matches: 5. CDR3 DNA: TGTGCCAGCAGCTTCAATGGACAGGCCGAGCAGTACTTC. Its protein is CASSFNGQAEQYF.

J is TRBJ2-7 and V is TRBV10-3, with D perhaps being TRBD1 or TRBD2 (5 bases each). Germline CDR1 and CDR2: ENHRY and SYGVKD. This CDR3 has 11 amino acids. V was trimmed by 6 bases and J by 2 bases, leaving 5 bases between them. The chain's CDR3 is CAIRGAYEQYF. The CDR3 coding sequence is TGTGCCATCAGGGGGGCCTACGAGCAGTACTTC.

The rearrangement uses TRBV7-9 and TRBJ2-7; D unclear. V shed 5 bases and J shed 5 bases, with 13 bases lying between them. This CDR3 has 13 residues. Germline CDR1 SEHNR, CDR2 FQNEAQ (reference sequence). The CDR3 nucleotides read TGTGCCAGCAGCCCCATGGTCGGGCACGAGCAGTACTTC. This sequence encodes CASSPMVGHEQYF.

CDR3 nucleotide sequence: TGTGCCAGCAGTCCCTGGTTAGGGATCGGCAATCAGCCCCAGCATTTT. Protein sequence: CASSPWLGIGNQPQHF. V and J are TRBV28 and TRBJ1-5; no definite D call. V was shortened by 5 bases and J by 2 bases, with 16 bases between the two germline ends. The germline V gene has CDR1 MDHEN and CDR2 SYDVKM. This CDR3 region has 16 residues. The variable domain in full, with the rest retrieved from reference TRBV28 and TRBJ1-5, is DVKVTQSSRYLVKRTGEKVFLECVQDMDHENMFWYRQDPGLGLRLIYFSYDVKMKEKGDIPEGYSVSREKKERFSLILESASTNQTSMYLCASSPWLGIGNQPQHFGDGTRLSIL.

V gene TRBV2 combines with J gene TRBJ1-1, with 7 bases identical to TRBD1. The V gene's germline CDR1 is SNHLY and CDR2 FYNNEI. The CDR3 is made up of 13 amino acids. The ends lost 7 bases at V and 4 bases at J; junction bases unmatched: 6. The CDR3: CASIIQGGTEAFF. Written as DNA, the CDR3 is TGTGCCAGCATCATTCAGGGGGGCACTGAAGCTTTCTTT.

In this sample, this clonotype turned up a few times. The chain uses TRBV25-1 and TRBJ2-2, with D uncertain. CDR3 length: 13 residues. Germline V lookup: CDR1 MGHDK, CDR2 SYGVNS. V dropped 6 bases and J dropped 4 bases, with 9 bases sitting between them. The CDR3 DNA sequence: TGTGCCAGCAGAACGGTGGGCACCGGGGAGCTGTTTTTT. This codes for CASRTVGTGELFF.

This clonotype was found a few times. CDR3 DNA sequence: TGTGCCAGCAGCAAGTGGTCTGGGCTAGCGGGAGGGCCCCGAGAGACCCAGTACTTC. As protein: CASSKWSGLAGGPRETQYF. The chain combines TRBV21-1 with TRBJ2-5; the table's D call of TRBD2 was not tested on the DNA. TRBV21-1 is classified as a pseudogene. CDR3 length equals 19 residues.

This clonotype was seen ten or more times. This sequence joins TRBV24-1 and TRBJ2-3; 7 bases match TRBD1. Germline V gene sequence: CDR1 KGHDR, CDR2 SFDVKD. V was pared by 4 bases and J by 1 base, with 4 bases of the junction left unmatched. This CDR3 contains 15 residues. DNA of the CDR3: TGTGCCACCAGTGAGAGACAGGGAGGCACAGATACGCAGTATTTT. Its translation: CATSERQGGTDTQYF.

This clonotype was observed a few times. The V and J genes are TRBV28 and TRBJ1-6; D gene ambiguous. The CDR3 spans 15 residues. V lost 3 bases to trimming and J lost 10 bases, with 16 bases between them. From germline, CDR1 is MDHEN and CDR2 SYDVKM. The DNA for the CDR3 is TGTGCCAGCAGTTTGCTTAGACTTGGGCTGTCACCCCTCCACTTT. Residues: CASSLLRLGLSPLHF.

This clonotype was counted between two and nine times. The chain recombines TRBV10-3 with TRBJ1-3; D perhaps matches TRBD1 (5 bases). The CDR3 runs to 13 residues. V dropped 8 bases and J dropped 1 base, with 9 bases sitting between them. In germline, CDR1 is ENHRY, CDR2 SYGVKD. For the CDR3, the DNA is TGTGCCATCGGGGGACCATCTGGAAACACCATATATTTT. It is translated as CAIGGPSGNTIYF.